The 4 T cell receptor beta chains given below trace back to one sample, sequenced in a study of blood T cell repertoires in COVID-19. Data came from immunoSEQ multiplex PCR; TCRdb stores just in-frame clones and leaves some out. The repertoire holds 300,000 to 450,000 clones, with approximately 84% as singletons. Sequences were obtained from PBMCs or T cells enriched from blood (not recorded which). The receptors shown here come from a woman aged 25 to 39 who had recovered from COVID-19.

The chain uses TRBV6-5 and TRBJ2-3, with TRBD2 identical over 7 bases. Germline trimming cut 8 bases from V and 2 bases from J; bases unmatched to any gene: 4. This CDR3 has 13 residues. Per the germline V gene, CDR1 is MNHEY and CDR2 is SVGAGI. The CDR3 DNA is TGTGCCAGCGGGAGGGGACTCACAGATACGCAGTATTTT. The encoded protein is CASGRGLTDTQYF.

The CDR3 DNA reads as TGTGCCACCACGCCCCAGCGGGGGGGCGGGGAGACCCAGTACTTC. Amino acids: CATTPQRGGGETQYF. The chain employs TRBV5-4 and TRBJ2-5, with 10 bases identical to TRBD2. Germline CDR1 reads SGHNT; CDR2 reads YYREEE (reference sequence). The CDR3 contains 15 residues. Trimming at V came to 9 bases and at J to 5 bases, leaving 13 bases not matched to a gene.

The chain combines TRBV6-5 with TRBJ2-7; the match to TRBD1 covers 7 bases. The CDR3 loop spans 14 amino acids. V trimming: 4 bases; J trimming: 4 bases; junction bases outside the gene matches: 7. Germline CDR1 and CDR2: MNHEY and SVGAGI. The CDR3 region is CASSSGQTTYEQYF. As DNA, the CDR3 is TGTGCCAGCAGTTCGGGACAGACGACTTACGAGCAGTACTTC.

The CDR3 DNA sequence: TGTGCCTGGAGTCTCAACGGTCACAGGTCGCCGGAGGGCTACACCTTC. Protein: CAWSLNGHRSPEGYTF. The chain combines TRBV30 with TRBJ1-2, with D possibly being TRBD1 (5 bases). V dropped 2 bases and J dropped 8 bases, with 24 bases sitting between them. The length of the CDR3 is 16 residues. Germline V CDR1 and CDR2: GTSNPN, SVGIG (reference sequence).